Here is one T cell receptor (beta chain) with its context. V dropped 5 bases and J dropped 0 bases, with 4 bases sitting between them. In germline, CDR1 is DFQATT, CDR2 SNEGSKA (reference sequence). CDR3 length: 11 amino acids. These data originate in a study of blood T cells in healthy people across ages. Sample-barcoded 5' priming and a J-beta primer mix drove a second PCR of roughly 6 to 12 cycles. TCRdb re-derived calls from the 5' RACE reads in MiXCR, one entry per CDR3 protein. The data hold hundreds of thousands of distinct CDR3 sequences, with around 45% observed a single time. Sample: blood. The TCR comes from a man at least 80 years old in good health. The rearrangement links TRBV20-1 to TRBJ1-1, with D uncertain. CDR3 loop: CSARMNTEAFF. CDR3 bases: TGCAGTGCTCGCATGAACACTGAAGCTTTCTTT.